A single sample is the source of the 21 T cell receptor beta chains below, sequenced in a study of cytomegalovirus exposure and HLA in healthy donors. The PCR ran on 60 Vbeta and 13 Jbeta primers. Only in-frame clones appear in the TCRdb table, and some are missing; sequencing was by immunoSEQ multiplex PCR. The sample lists some 200,000 clones; around three quarters were seen once. Source material: PBMCs. These receptors all stem from a woman aged 50 to 65 in good health and CMV-seronegative.

The J gene is TRBJ2-5, the V gene TRBV28, with D uncertain. CDR3 length: 14 residues. V was shortened by 2 bases and J by 0 bases, with 7 bases between the two germline ends. Germline V CDR1 and CDR2: MDHEN, SYDVKM. The CDR3 is CASSLTVNQETQYF. DNA of the CDR3: TGTGCCAGCAGTTTAACGGTAAACCAAGAGACCCAGTACTTC.

This clone was detected only a few times. This chain connects TRBV6-4 to TRBJ2-1, with D perhaps TRBD2 (6 bases). Between the trimmed V and J ends, which lost 0 bases and 4 bases, there was a span of 13 bases. The CDR3 consists of 16 residues. From germline, CDR1 is MRHNA and CDR2 SNTAGT. The CDR3 loop is CASSDSYRDSYNEQFF. In DNA, the CDR3 is TGTGCCAGCAGTGACTCATACCGGGACTCTTACAATGAGCAGTTCTTC.

This clone was recorded once. This chain connects TRBV28 to TRBJ2-1; 11 bases align to TRBD2. The CDR3 loop spans 16 amino acids. CDR1 MDHEN and CDR2 SYDVKM come from the germline V gene. V lost 8 bases to trimming and J lost 0 bases; unmatched junction nucleotides: 6. The CDR3 DNA reads as TGTGCCAGCTTTGAACTAGCGGGAGCCTCCTACAATGAGCAGTTCTTC. Protein sequence: CASFELAGASYNEQFF. The variable domain in full, with the rest retrieved from reference TRBV28 and TRBJ2-1, is DVKVTQSSRYLVKRTGEKVFLECVQDMDHENMFWYRQDPGLGLRLIYFSYDVKMKEKGDIPEGYSVSREKKERFSLILESASTNQTSMYLCASFELAGASYNEQFFGPGTRLTVL.

The CDR3 region is CASSAGGQPQHF. CDR3 DNA: TGTGCCAGCAGCGCCGGCGGCCAGCCCCAGCATTTT. V and J are TRBV7-9 and TRBJ1-5; D not certain. Per germline, CDR1 SEHNR and CDR2 FQNEAQ (reference sequence). V shed 5 bases and J shed 7 bases, with 9 bases lying between them. The CDR3 sequence is 12 residues long.

In this sample, this clone turned up once. A junction boundary mismatches the germline segment, possibly from a read error. The same CDR3 is also encoded by other DNA sequences in this sample. The chain combines TRBV7-9 with TRBJ1-2, with TRBD1 as a possible D gene (5 bases). Germline V gene lookup returns CDR1 SEHNR and CDR2 FQNEAQ (reference sequence). The CDR3 length is 13 residues. The CDR3 region is CSSSLGQGYGYTF. In DNA, the CDR3 is TGTTCCAGCAGCTTGGGGCAGGGCTATGGCTACACCTTC. Using reference TRBV7-9 and TRBJ1-2 for the parts outside the CDR3, the full variable domain is DTGVSQNPRHKITKRGQNVTFRCDPISEHNRLYWYRQTLGQGPEFLTYFQNEAQLEKSRLLSDRFSAERPKGSFSTLEIQRTEQGDSAMYLCSSSLGQGYGYTFGSGTRLTVV.

The genes are TRBV7-2 and TRBJ2-5; 12 bases match TRBD2. V shed 2 bases and J 2 bases; nucleotides not matched to a gene: 0. CDR3 size: 15 residues. In germline, CDR1 is SGHTA, CDR2 FQGNSA. CDR3 coding DNA: TGTGCCAGCAGCTTACTAGCGGGAGGGCAAGAGACCCAGTACTTC. It encodes CASSLLAGGQETQYF.

CDR3 in DNA: TGCAGCGTTGACGGCCTGAGGGACGAGCAGTACTTC. This codes for CSVDGLRDEQYF. The V gene is TRBV29-1, the J gene TRBJ2-7; a weak D match, TRBD2 (5 bases). The CDR3 sequence is 12 residues long. With 3 bases removed from V and 5 bases from J, the gap between germline ends came to 11 bases. Germline V gene sequence: CDR1 SQVTM, CDR2 ANQGSEA.

The chain uses TRBV27 and TRBJ2-5; 9 positions match TRBD1. The J call is uncertain, as TRBJ2-7 better fits the DNA end. The germline gives CDR1 MNHEY, CDR2 SMNVEV (reference sequence). This CDR3 spans 16 amino acids. The DNA of the CDR3 is TGTGCCAGCAGCAAGCAAGCCGGGACAGGGCCCTACGAGCAGTACTTC. This codes for CASSKQAGTGPYEQYF.

V usage is TRBV19 and J usage is TRBJ1-2, with a tentative D call TRBD1 (5 bases). In germline, CDR1 is LNHDA, CDR2 SQIVND (reference sequence). CDR3 length: 16 amino acids. Trimming shortened V by 5 bases and J by 6 bases, and 22 bases separated the two germline ends. The CDR3 here is CASSPPGGEYRNGYTF. The CDR3 DNA sequence: TGTGCCAGTAGTCCGCCCGGAGGGGAGTATAGGAATGGCTACACCTTC.

The chain has TRBV19 and TRBJ2-3; the D gene is possibly TRBD2 (6 bases). Per germline, CDR1 LNHDA and CDR2 SQIVND (reference sequence). The CDR3 is made up of 16 amino acids. V shed 5 bases and J shed 0 bases, with 15 bases lying between them. This chain's CDR3 is CASSSPSEPSTDTQYF. CDR3 coding DNA: TGTGCCAGTAGTTCCCCTAGCGAACCTAGCACAGATACGCAGTATTTT.

The chain employs TRBV9 and TRBJ2-7, with D perhaps matching TRBD1 (6 bases). The CDR3 consists of 15 residues. V lost 0 bases and J 3 bases, leaving 13 bases between the germline ends. Per the germline V gene, CDR1 is SGDLS and CDR2 is YYNGEE. Here the CDR3 DNA reads TGTGCCAGCAGCGTAGCAGGGGACCTCTTCTACGAGCAGTACTTC. Translation: CASSVAGDLFYEQYF.

This clone was seen a single time. This chain joins TRBV7-9 and TRBJ1-5; 9 bases are shared with TRBD1. This CDR3 is built from 14 residues. Losses at the gene ends were 4 bases for V and 5 bases for J; bases not matched to a gene: 3. From germline, CDR1 is SEHNR and CDR2 FQNEAQ (reference sequence). CDR3 nucleotide sequence: TGTGCCAGCAGCTCCGGGACAGGGCATCAGCCCCAGCATTTT. Protein: CASSSGTGHQPQHF.

Written as DNA, the CDR3 is TGTGCCAGCCAGTCCTCCGCCTACGAGCAGTACTTC. It specifies CASQSSAYEQYF. The gene calls are TRBV27 and TRBJ2-7; D call uncertain. Trimming took 8 bases from V and 2 from J, leaving 10 bases between them. Germline loops: CDR1 MNHEY, CDR2 SMNVEV (reference sequence). The CDR3 contains 12 residues.

The V call is TRBV30, the J call TRBJ2-2; D not resolved. The germline V gene has CDR1 GTSNPN and CDR2 SVGIG (reference sequence). The length of the CDR3 is 15 residues. The V end was cut by 1 base, the J end by 6 bases, with 15 bases between. CDR3 DNA sequence: TGTGCCTGGAGTGCCCGGTCCCGCCAATCCGGGGAGCTGTTTTTT. Its translation: CAWSARSRQSGELFF.

This chain joins TRBV7-9 and TRBJ1-1, with a tentative D call TRBD1 (6 bases). The CDR3 contains 15 residues. CDR1 and CDR2 from the germline V gene are SEHNR and FQNEAQ (reference sequence). Trimming removed 5 bases at V and 6 bases at J, with 19 bases between. The CDR3 loop reads CASSPRGQSGSEAFF. The CDR3 bases are TGTGCCAGCAGCCCCAGAGGACAGTCGGGTTCTGAAGCTTTCTTT.

The chain uses TRBV4-1 and TRBJ1-6; D uncertain. The CDR3 loop spans 15 amino acids. Deletions cut 0 bases from V and 4 bases from J, with 7 bases between. Germline V gene data show CDR1 as MGHRA and CDR2 as YSYEKL. CDR3 sequence (DNA): TGCGCCAGCAGCCAAGATGAAGCTTATAATTCACCCCTCCACTTT. Protein product: CASSQDEAYNSPLHF.

The chain links TRBV7-9 to TRBJ2-7; 8 bases fit TRBD2. Germline V gives CDR1 SEHNR, CDR2 FQNEAQ (reference sequence). The CDR3 contains 15 residues. J lost 2 bases, V lost 2 bases, and 5 bases had no gene match. The CDR3: CASSLQGLDTYEQYF. The CDR3 DNA sequence: TGTGCCAGCAGCTTACAGGGACTAGACACCTACGAGCAGTACTTC. Based on the CDR3 plus reference TRBV7-9 and TRBJ2-7, the full variable domain is DTGVSQNPRHKITKRGQNVTFRCDPISEHNRLYWYRQTLGQGPEFLTYFQNEAQLEKSRLLSDRFSAERPKGSFSTLEIQRTEQGDSAMYLCASSLQGLDTYEQYFGPGTRLTVT.

This chain joins TRBV27 and TRBJ1-5; maybe TRBD1 (6 bases). This CDR3 has 14 residues. Germline assignment: CDR1 MNHEY and CDR2 SMNVEV (reference sequence). Trimming cost V 6 bases and J 3 bases, with 12 bases left between them. CDR3 nucleotide sequence: TGTGCCAGCAGCTTAACAGGGATCAATCAGCCCCAGCATTTT. Its translation is CASSLTGINQPQHF.

CDR3 DNA sequence: TGTGCCAGCAGCTCTCAGACAGGGTCCGGTCAGCCCCAGCATTTT. Amino acid sequence: CASSSQTGSGQPQHF. The chain carries TRBV7-2 and TRBJ1-5; 7 bases align to TRBD1. The CDR3 is 15 residues long. V was clipped by 4 bases and J by 6 bases; unmatched bases: 9. The germline CDR1 and CDR2 sequences are SGHTA and FQGNSA.

The chain couples TRBV7-9 to TRBJ1-2; 7 bases are a match to TRBD1. V was clipped by 5 bases and J by 0 bases; unmatched bases: 6. Germline assignment: CDR1 SEHNR and CDR2 FQNEAQ (reference sequence). CDR3 length: 15 residues. In DNA form, the CDR3 reads TGTGCCAGCAGCACTCGACAGGGCCCTAACTATGGCTACACCTTC. Its translation: CASSTRQGPNYGYTF. Full variable domain (rest looked up from reference TRBV7-9 and TRBJ1-2): DTGVSQNPRHKITKRGQNVTFRCDPISEHNRLYWYRQTLGQGPEFLTYFQNEAQLEKSRLLSDRFSAERPKGSFSTLEIQRTEQGDSAMYLCASSTRQGPNYGYTFGSGTRLTVV.

DNA of the CDR3: TGTGCCAGCAGCCCGACAGGGATCTACGAGCAGTACTTC. It is translated as CASSPTGIYEQYF. The gene calls are TRBV27 and TRBJ2-7; 7 bases line up with TRBD1. CDR1 and CDR2 from the germline V gene are MNHEY and SMNVEV (reference sequence). The CDR3 consists of 13 residues. J gave up 3 bases and V 6 bases, and 5 bases lay outside the gene matches.